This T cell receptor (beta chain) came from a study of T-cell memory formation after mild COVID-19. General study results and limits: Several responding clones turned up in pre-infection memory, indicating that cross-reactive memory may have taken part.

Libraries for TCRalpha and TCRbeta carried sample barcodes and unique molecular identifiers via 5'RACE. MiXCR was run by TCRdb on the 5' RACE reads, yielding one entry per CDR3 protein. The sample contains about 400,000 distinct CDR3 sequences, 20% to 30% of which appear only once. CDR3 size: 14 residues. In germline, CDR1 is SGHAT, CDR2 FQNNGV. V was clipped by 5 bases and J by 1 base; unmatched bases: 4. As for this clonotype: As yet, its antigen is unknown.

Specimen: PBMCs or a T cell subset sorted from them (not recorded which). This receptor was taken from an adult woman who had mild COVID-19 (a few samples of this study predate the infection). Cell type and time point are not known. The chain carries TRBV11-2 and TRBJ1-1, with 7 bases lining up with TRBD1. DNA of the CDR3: TGTGCCAGCAGCCGACAGGGATCGAACACTGAAGCTTTCTTT. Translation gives CASSRQGSNTEAFF.